Listed here are 23 T cell receptor beta chains from one sample, sequenced in a study of blood T cell repertoires in COVID-19. Sequenced by immunoSEQ multiplex PCR; TCRdb stores in-frame clones only, minus some. This sample has about 330,000 clones, with about 87% found just once. Sequencing was done on a sample of PBMCs or T cells enriched from blood (not recorded which). Receptor source: a woman in her 30s who had recovered from COVID-19.

The chain has TRBV9 and TRBJ2-5, with a weak D call TRBD1 (5 bases). Trimming removed 0 bases from V and 2 bases from J, with 11 bases in between. In germline, CDR1 is SGDLS, CDR2 YYNGEE. The CDR3 is made up of 15 amino acids. The CDR3: CASSVGRGTQETQYF. The CDR3, as DNA: TGTGCCAGCAGCGTAGGAAGGGGAACTCAAGAGACCCAGTACTTC.

The gene calls are TRBV28 and TRBJ1-2; 9 bases match TRBD1. CDR3 length: 14 amino acids. Trimming removed 6 bases from V and 8 bases from J; junction bases left unmatched: 10. Germline V lookup: CDR1 MDHEN, CDR2 SYDVKM. The CDR3 protein is CASSRQTGGGGYTF. The CDR3 region has the DNA TGTGCCAGCAGCCGACAAACAGGGGGCGGGGGCTACACCTTC.

The chain is built from TRBV6-5 and TRBJ1-3; 9 positions agree with TRBD1. Trimming removed 6 bases from V and 4 bases from J; junction bases left unmatched: 7. There are 15 residues in the CDR3. CDR1 MNHEY and CDR2 SVGAGI come from the germline V gene. The CDR3 bases are TGTGCCAGCAGATTAGGACAGGGGTCCGGAAACACCATATATTTT. This gives the protein CASRLGQGSGNTIYF.

The V and J genes are TRBV4-3 and TRBJ2-7; 9 bases match TRBD1. Trimming took 0 bases from V and 2 from J; bases not matched to a gene: 17. This CDR3 contains 20 residues. Germline V gives CDR1 LGHNA, CDR2 YSLEER. The CDR3 DNA follows: TGCGCCAGCAGCCAAGATCTAGGGACAGGGAGTAGACTCTTAACCTACGAGCAGTACTTC. Its protein is CASSQDLGTGSRLLTYEQYF.

This chain links TRBV7-9 with TRBJ1-1; 7 bases map to TRBD1. Losses at the gene ends were 2 bases for V and 10 bases for J; bases not matched to a gene: 1. Germline values: CDR1 SEHNR, CDR2 FQNEAQ (reference sequence). The CDR3 is 11 amino acids. As DNA, the CDR3 is TGTGCCAGCAGCTTACAGGGGGGAGCTTTCTTT. It encodes CASSLQGGAFF.

This chain joins TRBV5-6 and TRBJ2-1; D is perhaps TRBD2 (5 bases). Trimming removed 4 bases from V and 2 bases from J, with 13 bases in between. In germline, CDR1 is SGHDT, CDR2 YYEEEE. There are 15 residues in the CDR3. CDR3 sequence: CASSARLTPYNEQFF. For the CDR3, the DNA is TGTGCCAGCAGCGCCAGACTAACACCCTACAATGAGCAGTTCTTC. The full variable domain, its missing parts supplied by reference TRBV5-6 and TRBJ2-1, is DAGVTQSPTHLIKTRGQQVTLRCSPKSGHDTVSWYQQALGQGPQFIFQYYEEEERQRGNFPDRFSGHQFPNYSSELNVNALLLGDSALYLCASSARLTPYNEQFFGPGTRLTVL.

The CDR3 coding sequence is TGTGCCAGCAGCTTAGATGGGCCGGTCTACAATGAGCAGTTCTTC. Encoded protein: CASSLDGPVYNEQFF. The chain carries TRBV11-3 and TRBJ2-1; D uncertain. Germline lookup yields CDR1 SGHNT and CDR2 YENEEA. V lost 0 bases and J 3 bases, leaving 9 bases between the germline ends. The CDR3 has 15 amino acids.

The gene calls are TRBV12-5 and TRBJ1-2, with D unclear. V lost 1 base to trimming and J lost 10 bases, with 13 bases between them. This CDR3 spans 13 amino acids. Germline V gene sequence: CDR1 LGHNT, CDR2 FRNRAP. The chain's CDR3 is CASGLEGGKDYTF. CDR3 nucleotide sequence: TGTGCTAGTGGTTTGGAAGGAGGGAAGGACTACACCTTC.

This chain joins TRBV6-5 and TRBJ2-1; TRBD2 agrees at 9 bases. CDR1 is MNHEY, CDR2 SVGAGI, per germline. The CDR3 extends over 15 amino acids. With V trimmed by 5 bases and J by 2 bases, 4 bases remained unmatched. The CDR3 bases are TGTGCCAGCAGTACCAGCGGGGGGACCTACAATGAGCAGTTCTTC. This encodes CASSTSGGTYNEQFF.

V gene TRBV7-8 combines with J gene TRBJ2-2; D is perhaps TRBD1 (5 bases). V lost 2 bases and J 4 bases, leaving 14 bases between the germline ends. This CDR3 has 16 amino acids. The germline V gene has CDR1 SGHVS and CDR2 FQNEAQ. The CDR3 DNA follows: TGTGCCAGCAGCTTAAGGCAGGGAATCCCCACCGGGGAGCTGTTTTTT. Amino acids: CASSLRQGIPTGELFF.

V and J are TRBV29-1 and TRBJ2-5; no firm D call. The CDR3 consists of 11 residues. Germline loops: CDR1 SQVTM, CDR2 ANQGSEA. V lost 4 bases and J 2 bases, leaving 5 bases between the germline ends. CDR3 nucleotide sequence: TGCAGCGTTGTCCAGCAAGAGACCCAGTACTTC. This encodes CSVVQQETQYF. The variable domain in full, with the rest retrieved from reference TRBV29-1 and TRBJ2-5, is SAVISQKPSRDICQRGTSLTIQCQVDSQVTMMFWYRQQPGQSLTLIATANQGSEATYESGFVIDKFPISRPNLTFSTLTVSNMSPEDSSIYLCSVVQQETQYFGPGTRLLVL.

The gene calls are TRBV27 and TRBJ2-1; 7 bases are a match to TRBD2. Germline V CDR1 and CDR2: MNHEY, SMNVEV (reference sequence). The junction had 0 bases not matched to a gene; V was cut back by 4 bases and J by 6 bases. This CDR3 contains 12 residues. The CDR3 region is CASSWGGNEQFF. In DNA form, the CDR3 reads TGTGCCAGCAGTTGGGGGGGCAATGAGCAGTTCTTC.

The chain is built from TRBV4-1 and TRBJ2-4; 14 bases agree with TRBD2. This CDR3 is built from 19 residues. With V trimmed by 5 bases and J by 0 bases, 9 bases remained unmatched. Germline assignment: CDR1 MGHRA and CDR2 YSYEKL. The CDR3 sequence: CASSEGLAGGRQAKNIQYF. CDR3 DNA sequence: TGCGCCAGCAGCGAAGGACTAGCGGGGGGAAGGCAAGCCAAAAACATTCAGTACTTC.

The chain has TRBV6-1 and TRBJ2-7, with D perhaps matching TRBD1 (5 bases). The CDR3 is made up of 15 amino acids. Germline loops: CDR1 MNHNS, CDR2 SASEGT. The ends were cut back, 0 bases at V and 6 bases at J, with 15 bases in the middle. CDR3 sequence: CASSEAQMAGIEQYF. The CDR3 DNA reads as TGTGCCAGCAGTGAAGCTCAGATGGCAGGGATCGAGCAGTACTTC.

CDR3 region: CASRPGSLSNQPQHF. The CDR3 bases are TGTGCCAGCCGACCGGGATCCCTTAGCAATCAGCCCCAGCATTTT. The V and J genes are TRBV6-5 and TRBJ1-5; no clear D gene. Germline V lookup: CDR1 MNHEY, CDR2 SVGAGI. The V end was cut by 8 bases, the J end by 0 bases, with 14 bases between. The CDR3 has 15 residues.

The chain couples TRBV29-1 to TRBJ2-1, with 11 positions matching TRBD2. The V segment lost 4 bases and the J segment 0 bases; nucleotides outside the gene matches: 2. Germline V lookup: CDR1 SQVTM, CDR2 ANQGSEA. This CDR3 comprises 15 residues. CDR3 sequence (DNA): TGCAGCGTTGGACTAGCGGGGCTCTCCTACAATGAGCAGTTCTTC. Encoded protein: CSVGLAGLSYNEQFF.

The chain uses TRBV30 and TRBJ2-7; D is perhaps TRBD1 (5 bases). The CDR3 length is 15 residues. V lost 3 bases, J lost 0 bases, and 15 bases lay in between. Germline loops: CDR1 GTSNPN, CDR2 SVGIG (reference sequence). The CDR3 nucleotides read TGTGCCTGGAGCCGCAATAGACAGTTCTCCTACGAGCAGTACTTC. This sequence encodes CAWSRNRQFSYEQYF.

V is TRBV27 and J is TRBJ1-1; maybe TRBD1 (6 bases). The V gene lost 8 bases and the J gene lost 1 base, with 20 bases spanning the gap. This CDR3 has 16 amino acids. From germline, CDR1 is MNHEY and CDR2 SMNVEV (reference sequence). CDR3 protein: CASAPLSGTSNTEAFF. The CDR3 DNA sequence: TGTGCCAGCGCTCCCCTTTCCGGGACATCGAACACTGAAGCTTTCTTT.

This rearrangement joins TRBV6-2 or TRBV6-3 to TRBJ2-2; D is undetermined. CDR1 MNHEY and CDR2 SVGEGT come from the germline V gene. V dropped 2 bases and J dropped 3 bases, with 4 bases sitting between them. The CDR3 spans 13 residues. CDR3 residues: CASSYHDTGELFF. CDR3 DNA sequence: TGTGCCAGCAGTTACCATGACACCGGGGAGCTGTTTTTT.

A single count supports this clone. The rearrangement links TRBV5-1 to TRBJ2-7, with 14 positions matching TRBD2. This CDR3 contains 15 residues. Germline CDR1 is SGHRS and CDR2 is YFSETQ. V shed 4 bases, J shed 5 bases, and the junction held 5 bases outside the gene matches. The DNA for the CDR3 is TGCGCCAGCAGCCGGTTGACTAGCGGGGGGGACGAGCAGTACTTC. Its protein is CASSRLTSGGDEQYF.

This chain connects TRBV5-1 to TRBJ1-1, with unresolved D. Per germline, CDR1 SGHRS and CDR2 YFSETQ. Deletions cut 0 bases from V and 1 base from J, with 7 bases between. The CDR3 covers 14 residues. CDR3 in amino acids: CASSLGWANTEAFF. The CDR3 DNA follows: TGCGCCAGCAGCTTGGGATGGGCGAACACTGAAGCTTTCTTT.

For the CDR3, the DNA is TGTGCCAGCAGCTTCGTGCGCGGGTTATTAGGGACTGAAGCTTTCTTT. As protein: CASSFVRGLLGTEAFF. The chain links TRBV7-8 to TRBJ1-1; D call uncertain. The CDR3 extends over 16 amino acids. CDR1 and CDR2 (germline): SGHVS, FQNEAQ. V was clipped by 3 bases and J by 5 bases, with 19 bases between them.

The chain uses TRBV7-5 and TRBJ1-1. TRBV7-5 is deemed a pseudogene. CDR3 size: 18 residues. CDR3: CVRARSALQEYSNTEAFF. CDR3 nucleotides: TGTGTCAGAGCCCGGTCTGCTCTCCAAGAATATTCCAACACTGAAGCTTTCTTT.